The 15 T cell receptor beta chains presented below share a single source sample, sequenced in a study of control samples from healthy donors and cancer patients. Generated by immunoSEQ multiplex PCR, the TCRdb table keeps only in-frame clones and is missing some. The sample has around 200,000 clones; about 93% are singletons. Input material: blood. These receptors all stem from a man between 18 and 29 years old in good health.

This chain uses TRBV18 with TRBJ2-7, with D uncertain. V gave up 2 bases and J gave up 1 base, with 6 bases separating them. The CDR3 totals 13 residues. Germline assignment: CDR1 KGHSH and CDR2 LQKENI. The CDR3 sequence is CASSPSRSYEQYF. The DNA of the CDR3 is TGTGCCAGCTCACCATCCCGATCCTACGAGCAGTACTTC.

The V and J genes are TRBV28 and TRBJ1-6; D remains ambiguous. The V gene lost 5 bases and the J gene lost 8 bases, with 10 bases spanning the gap. The CDR3 totals 13 residues. CDR1 and CDR2 (germline): MDHEN, SYDVKM. The DNA for the CDR3 is TGTGCCAGCAGTCCCGTTACGGATTCACCCCTCCACTTT. Encoded protein: CASSPVTDSPLHF.

CDR3 bases: TGTGCCAGCTCGGGGGTGGTGGAGGGCCCGACCTTCTACAATGAGCAGTTCTTC. It translates to CASSGVVEGPTFYNEQFF. The gene calls are TRBV18 and TRBJ2-1; D possibly corresponds to TRBD2 (6 bases). The CDR3 runs to 18 residues. V lost 6 bases to trimming and J lost 3 bases, with 24 bases between them. The germline V gene encodes CDR1 KGHSH and CDR2 LQKENI. Looking up the rest from reference TRBV18 and TRBJ2-1 gives the full variable domain: NAGVMQNPRHLVRRRGQEARLRCSPMKGHSHVYWYRQLPEEGLKFMVYLQKENIIDESGMPKERFSAEFPKEGPSILRIQQVVRGDSAAYFCASSGVVEGPTFYNEQFFGPGTRLTVL.

The rearrangement joins TRBV29-1 to TRBJ2-1; D is possibly TRBD2 (5 bases). The CDR3 sequence is 13 residues long. Looked up from germline, CDR1 is SQVTM and CDR2 is ANQGSEA. V gave up 4 bases and J gave up 2 bases, with 9 bases separating them. The chain's CDR3 is CSVGTAAYNEQFF. The CDR3 coding sequence is TGCAGCGTTGGGACTGCTGCCTACAATGAGCAGTTCTTC.

The gene calls are TRBV5-6 and TRBJ2-5; no firm D call. Deletions cut 0 bases from V and 4 bases from J, with 10 bases between. The CDR3 has 14 residues. Germline V CDR1 and CDR2: SGHDT, YYEEEE. This chain's CDR3 is CASSLGSPGETQYF. In nucleotides, the CDR3 is TGTGCCAGCAGCTTGGGGAGTCCAGGAGAGACCCAGTACTTC.

This clone was seen a single time. The chain has TRBV9 and TRBJ2-5; 11 positions agree with TRBD2. The J segment lost 1 base and the V segment lost 3 bases, leaving 5 bases of the junction unmatched. Looked up from germline, CDR1 is SGDLS and CDR2 is YYNGEE. The CDR3 runs to 16 residues. DNA for the CDR3: TGTGCCAGCAGCGCCGAACTAGCGGGGGCCCAAGAGACCCAGTACTTC. This sequence encodes CASSAELAGAQETQYF.

This sequence joins TRBV2 and TRBJ1-1, with D maybe TRBD1 (6 bases). This CDR3 is built from 13 residues. Germline V gene lookup returns CDR1 SNHLY and CDR2 FYNNEI. The germline V and J ends were trimmed by 8 bases and 5 bases, with 15 bases remaining between them. The CDR3 DNA follows: TGTGCCAGCGCTGGCGAAGGGGGAACTGAAGCTTTCTTT. It is translated as CASAGEGGTEAFF.

The chain uses TRBV7-9 and TRBJ2-1, with 12 positions matching TRBD2. The germline CDR1 and CDR2 sequences are SEHNR and FQNEAQ (reference sequence). The CDR3 has 15 amino acids. V dropped 5 bases and J dropped 6; count of bases not matched to a gene: 5. The CDR3 DNA is TGTGCCAGCAGCGAACGACTAGCGGGAGTCAATGAGCAGTTCTTC. It is translated as CASSERLAGVNEQFF. Full variable domain (rest looked up from reference TRBV7-9 and TRBJ2-1): DTGVSQNPRHKITKRGQNVTFRCDPISEHNRLYWYRQTLGQGPEFLTYFQNEAQLEKSRLLSDRFSAERPKGSFSTLEIQRTEQGDSAMYLCASSERLAGVNEQFFGPGTRLTVL.

CDR3 region: CASSHALTGGYEQYF. The CDR3 DNA sequence: TGTGCCAGCAGCCACGCTCTGACGGGGGGGTACGAGCAGTACTTC. The chain is built from TRBV4-2 and TRBJ2-7, with TRBD2 matching 8 bases. CDR3 size: 15 residues. The V gene end was trimmed by 3 bases and the J gene end by 4 bases; junction bases not matched to a gene: 8. Germline V gives CDR1 LGHNA, CDR2 YNFKEQ.

The CDR3 protein is CATSDTPGQGTDTQYF. CDR3 in DNA: TGTGCCACCAGTGATACCCCGGGACAGGGTACAGATACGCAGTATTTT. This sequence joins TRBV24-1 and TRBJ2-3; 9 bases are a match to TRBD1. Per the germline V gene, CDR1 is KGHDR and CDR2 is SFDVKD. This CDR3 region has 16 residues. Trimming at V came to 3 bases and at J to 3 bases, leaving 6 bases not matched to a gene.

The chain combines TRBV12-3 or TRBV12-4 with TRBJ1-6, with D possibly matching TRBD1 (5 bases). The ends were cut back, 6 bases at V and 4 bases at J, with 7 bases in the middle. The CDR3 runs 13 residues. CDR3 protein: CASRGVYNSPLHF. In nucleotides, the CDR3 is TGTGCCAGCAGGGGGGTATATAATTCACCCCTCCACTTT.

The chain combines TRBV2 with TRBJ1-5; 7 bases are a match to TRBD1. V lost 6 bases, J lost 0 bases, and 5 bases stayed unmatched. The CDR3 extends over 15 amino acids. CDR1 is SNHLY and CDR2 is FYNNEI in the germline V gene. In DNA, the CDR3 is TGTGCCAGCAGCCCGGACAGGTATAGCAATCAGCCCCAGCATTTT. Translation gives CASSPDRYSNQPQHF.

The genes are TRBV3-1 (or the pseudogene TRBV3-2) and TRBJ1-3; a weak D match, TRBD1 (6 bases). Trimming left V 2 bases short and J 2 bases short, with 10 bases between. The CDR3 is 15 amino acids. From germline, CDR1 is LGHDT and CDR2 YNNKEL (reference sequence). This chain's CDR3 is CASSQRGTAGNTIYF. The CDR3 region has the DNA TGTGCCAGCAGCCAAAGGGGGACGGCTGGAAACACCATATATTTT.

The chain couples TRBV15 to TRBJ1-1, with D unresolved. Looked up from germline, CDR1 is LNHNV and CDR2 is YYDKDF (reference sequence). Trimming cost V 4 bases and J 3 bases, with 9 bases left between them. The CDR3 contains 13 residues. The CDR3 DNA follows: TGTGCCACCAGCATCGGACTGTACACTGAAGCTTTCTTT. Translation gives CATSIGLYTEAFF.

This chain links TRBV10-2 with TRBJ1-2, with TRBD1 identical over 11 bases. This CDR3 has 15 amino acids. CDR1 is WSHSY, CDR2 SAAADI, per germline. Trimming at V came to 7 bases and at J to 8 bases, leaving 12 bases not matched to a gene. CDR3 bases: TGCGCCAGCAAGGACCGCGGGACAGGGGGAAACGGCTACACCTTC. Protein product: CASKDRGTGGNGYTF.